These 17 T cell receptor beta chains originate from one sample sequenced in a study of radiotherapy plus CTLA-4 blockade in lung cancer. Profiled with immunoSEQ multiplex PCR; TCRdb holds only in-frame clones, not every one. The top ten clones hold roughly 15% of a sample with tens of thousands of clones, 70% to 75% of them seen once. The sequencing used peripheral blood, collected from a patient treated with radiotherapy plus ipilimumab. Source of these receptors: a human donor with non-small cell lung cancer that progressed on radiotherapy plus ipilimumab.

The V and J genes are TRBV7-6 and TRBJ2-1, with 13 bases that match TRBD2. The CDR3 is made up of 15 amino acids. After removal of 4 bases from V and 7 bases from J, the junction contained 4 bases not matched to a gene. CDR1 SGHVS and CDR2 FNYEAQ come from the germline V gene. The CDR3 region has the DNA TGTGCCAGCAGCTGGACTAGCGGGAGTAAAAATGAGCAGTTCTTC. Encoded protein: CASSWTSGSKNEQFF. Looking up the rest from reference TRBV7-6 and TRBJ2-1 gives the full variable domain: GAGVSQSPRYKVTKRGQDVALRCDPISGHVSLYWYRQALGQGPEFLTYFNYEAQQDKSGLPNDRFSAERPEGSISTLTIQRTEQRDSAMYRCASSWTSGSKNEQFFGPGTRLTVL.

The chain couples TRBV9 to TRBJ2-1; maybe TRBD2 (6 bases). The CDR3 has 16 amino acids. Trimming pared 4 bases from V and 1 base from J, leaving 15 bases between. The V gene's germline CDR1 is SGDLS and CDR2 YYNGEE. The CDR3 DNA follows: TGTGCCAGCAGCCCCCGGAGTGGGGGGTCCTACAATGAGCAGTTCTTC. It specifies CASSPRSGGSYNEQFF.

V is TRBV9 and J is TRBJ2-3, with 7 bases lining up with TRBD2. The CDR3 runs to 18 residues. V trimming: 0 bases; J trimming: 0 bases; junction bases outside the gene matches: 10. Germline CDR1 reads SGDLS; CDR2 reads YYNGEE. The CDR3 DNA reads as TGTGCCAGCAGCGTAGCCCCTACCCGGGAGGAAAGCACAGATACGCAGTATTTT. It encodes CASSVAPTREESTDTQYF.

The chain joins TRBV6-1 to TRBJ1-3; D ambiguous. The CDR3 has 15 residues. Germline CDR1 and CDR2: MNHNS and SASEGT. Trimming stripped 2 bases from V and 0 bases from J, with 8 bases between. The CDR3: CASSEHGSSGNTIYF. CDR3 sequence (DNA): TGTGCCAGCAGTGAACATGGAAGCTCTGGAAACACCATATATTTT.

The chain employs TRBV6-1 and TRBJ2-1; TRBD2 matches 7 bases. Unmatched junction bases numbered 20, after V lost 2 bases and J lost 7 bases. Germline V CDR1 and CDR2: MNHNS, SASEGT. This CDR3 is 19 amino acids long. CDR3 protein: CASSESWLAEYSTMNEQFF. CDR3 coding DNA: TGTGCCAGCAGTGAATCTTGGCTAGCGGAATACTCTACAATGAATGAGCAGTTCTTC.

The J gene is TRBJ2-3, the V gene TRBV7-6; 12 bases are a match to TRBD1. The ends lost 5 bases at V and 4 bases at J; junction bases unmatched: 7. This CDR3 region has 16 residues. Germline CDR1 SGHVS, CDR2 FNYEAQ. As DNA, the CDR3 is TGTGCCAGCAGCGCCGGGACAGGGGGCTTCTCAGATACGCAGTATTTT. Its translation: CASSAGTGGFSDTQYF. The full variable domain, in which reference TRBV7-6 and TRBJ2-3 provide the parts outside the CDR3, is GAGVSQSPRYKVTKRGQDVALRCDPISGHVSLYWYRQALGQGPEFLTYFNYEAQQDKSGLPNDRFSAERPEGSISTLTIQRTEQRDSAMYRCASSAGTGGFSDTQYFGPGTRLTVL.

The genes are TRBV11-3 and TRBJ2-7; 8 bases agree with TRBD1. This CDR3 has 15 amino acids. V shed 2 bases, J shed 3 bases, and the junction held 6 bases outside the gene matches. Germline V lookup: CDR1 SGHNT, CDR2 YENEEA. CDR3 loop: CASSLSTGVGYEQYF. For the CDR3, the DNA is TGTGCCAGCAGCTTATCGACAGGGGTCGGCTACGAGCAGTACTTC.

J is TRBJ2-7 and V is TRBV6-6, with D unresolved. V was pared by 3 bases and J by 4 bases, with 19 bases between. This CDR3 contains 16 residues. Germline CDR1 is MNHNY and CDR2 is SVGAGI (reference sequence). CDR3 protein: CASSYSDLGLRYEQYF. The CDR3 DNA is TGTGCCAGCAGTTATTCCGACCTAGGTTTGAGGTACGAGCAGTACTTC.

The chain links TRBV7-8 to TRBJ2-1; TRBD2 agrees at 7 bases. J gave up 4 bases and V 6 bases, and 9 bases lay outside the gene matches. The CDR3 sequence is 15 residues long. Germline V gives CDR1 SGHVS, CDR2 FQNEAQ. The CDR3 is CASSWGGAVYNEQFF. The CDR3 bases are TGTGCCAGCAGTTGGGGAGGGGCAGTGTACAATGAGCAGTTCTTC. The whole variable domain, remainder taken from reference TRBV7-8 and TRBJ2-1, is GAGVSQSPRYKVAKRGQDVALRCDPISGHVSLFWYQQALGQGPEFLTYFQNEAQLDKSGLPSDRFFAERPEGSVSTLKIQRTQQEDSAVYLCASSWGGAVYNEQFFGPGTRLTVL.

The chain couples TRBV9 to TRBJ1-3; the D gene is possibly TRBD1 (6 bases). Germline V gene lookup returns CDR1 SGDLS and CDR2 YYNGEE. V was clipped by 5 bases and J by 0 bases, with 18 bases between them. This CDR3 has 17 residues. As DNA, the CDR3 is TGTGCCAGCAGTAGTACCTCCGGGGGCCTCTCTGGAAACACCATATATTTT. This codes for CASSSTSGGLSGNTIYF.

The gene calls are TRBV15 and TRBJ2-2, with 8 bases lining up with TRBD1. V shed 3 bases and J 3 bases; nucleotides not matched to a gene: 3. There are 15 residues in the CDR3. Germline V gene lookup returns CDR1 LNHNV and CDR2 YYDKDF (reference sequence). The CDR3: CATSRDREYTGELFF. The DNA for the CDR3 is TGTGCCACCAGCAGGGACAGGGAATACACCGGGGAGCTGTTTTTT.

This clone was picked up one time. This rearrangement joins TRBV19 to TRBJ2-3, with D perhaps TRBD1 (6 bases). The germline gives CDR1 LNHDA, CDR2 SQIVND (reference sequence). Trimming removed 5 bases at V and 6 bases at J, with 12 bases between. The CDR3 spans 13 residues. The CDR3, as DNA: TGTGCCAGTAGTTCAGGGGTTCTCGATACGCAGTATTTT. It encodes CASSSGVLDTQYF.

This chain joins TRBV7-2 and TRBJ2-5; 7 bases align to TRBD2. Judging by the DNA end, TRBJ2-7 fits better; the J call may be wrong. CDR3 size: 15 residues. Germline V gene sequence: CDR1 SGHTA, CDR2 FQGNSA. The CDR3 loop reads CASSLVGGGVSEQYF. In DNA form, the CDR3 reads TGTGCCAGCAGCTTAGTTGGCGGGGGTGTCTCCGAGCAGTACTTC.

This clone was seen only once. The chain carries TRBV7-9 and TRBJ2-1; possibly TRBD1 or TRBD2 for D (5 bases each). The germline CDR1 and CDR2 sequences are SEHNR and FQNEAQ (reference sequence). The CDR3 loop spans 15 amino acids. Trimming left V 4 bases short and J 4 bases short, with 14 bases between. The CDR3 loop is CASSSRGDNYNEQFF. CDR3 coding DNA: TGTGCCAGCAGCTCCCGGGGCGATAATTACAATGAGCAGTTCTTC. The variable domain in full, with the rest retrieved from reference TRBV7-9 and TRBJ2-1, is DTGVSQNPRHKITKRGQNVTFRCDPISEHNRLYWYRQTLGQGPEFLTYFQNEAQLEKSRLLSDRFSAERPKGSFSTLEIQRTEQGDSAMYLCASSSRGDNYNEQFFGPGTRLTVL.

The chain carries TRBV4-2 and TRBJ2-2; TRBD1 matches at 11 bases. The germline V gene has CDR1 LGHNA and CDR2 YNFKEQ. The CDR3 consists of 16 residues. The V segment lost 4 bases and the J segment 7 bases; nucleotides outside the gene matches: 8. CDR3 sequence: CASSPSGTGGLGELFF. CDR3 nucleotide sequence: TGTGCCAGCAGCCCTTCCGGGACAGGGGGACTCGGGGAGCTGTTTTTT.

The CDR3 protein is CASSFGGNEQFF. The CDR3 bases are TGTGCCAGCAGTTTCGGGGGGAATGAGCAGTTCTTC. V usage is TRBV27 and J usage is TRBJ2-1; 7 nucleotides align to TRBD2. The junction had 0 bases not matched to a gene; V was cut back by 3 bases and J by 7 bases. CDR3 length: 12 residues. Germline V gene lookup returns CDR1 MNHEY and CDR2 SMNVEV (reference sequence).

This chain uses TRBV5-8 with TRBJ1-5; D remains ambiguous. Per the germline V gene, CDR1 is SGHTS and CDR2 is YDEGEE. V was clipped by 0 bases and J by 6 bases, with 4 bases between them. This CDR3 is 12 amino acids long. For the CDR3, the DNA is TGTGCCAGCAGCTTGGACGGTCAGCCCCAGCATTTT. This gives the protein CASSLDGQPQHF.